The present entry profiles one TCR beta chain with its context. The data derive from a study of blood T cell repertoires in COVID-19. The wider study: Specimens from acute and convalescent COVID-19 originated in the United States, Italy and Spain.

Source study methods: Reference gene primer amplification gave nucleated cell count estimates. Measured with immunoSEQ multiplex PCR; TCRdb has only the in-frame clones, and not every one. V and J calls and clone size come straight from that table; D and trimming were deduced from the DNA. The table shows some 250,000 clones, with approximately 90% occurring only once. Looked up from germline, CDR1 is SGHNT and CDR2 is YYREEE (reference sequence). The CDR3 consists of 16 residues. Trimming removed 1 base from V and 5 bases from J, with 16 bases in between. Study members were between about 18 and 100 years old and lived in 20 to 30 US regions.

The genes are TRBV5-4 and TRBJ2-1, with D maybe TRBD2 (6 bases). The sequenced sample was PBMCs or T cells enriched from blood (not recorded which). This clonotype was sampled from a man aged 35 to 55 who had recovered from COVID-19. The CDR3 nucleotides read TGTGCCAGCAGCTTGAAGTTGGGGGGTCTGCACAATGAGCAGTTCTTC. Its translation is CASSLKLGGLHNEQFF.